This entry describes one T cell receptor (beta chain). Its specificity is unknown. The data derive from a study of post-analysis software for immune sequencing data. Turning to the study itself: Relapsing-remitting, secondary progressive and progressive-relapsing courses of multiple sclerosis were included. Study-wide findings and caveats: A handful of TRBV segments, including TRBV5-6, TRBV5-1 and TRBV20-1, were more frequent in patients than controls. F measure grouped same-batch samples tightly together.

Per the germline V gene, CDR1 is SGHRS and CDR2 is YFSETQ. The CDR3 has 15 residues. Included in the TCR beta cDNA libraries were unique molecular identifiers. TCRdb recomputed calls from the PCR reads with MiXCR, one row per CDR3 protein. The sample lists roughly 800,000 distinct CDR3 sequences; roughly 50% were seen once. The gene calls are TRBV5-1 and TRBJ2-5; possible D gene TRBD1, 5 bases. TRBJ2-7 matches the DNA end more closely, so the J call is doubtful. The TCR sequence derives from a girl between 5 and 17 years old with multiple sclerosis. Sequences were obtained from blood. The CDR3 protein is CASSLAQGLAYEQYF. The CDR3, as DNA: TGCGCCAGCAGCTTGGCGCAGGGCCTCGCCTACGAGCAGTACTTC.